These 30 T cell receptor beta chains were sequenced from one sample in a study of regulatory T cells in long-lasting Graves disease. Time point denoted: persistent/refractory GD, antithyroid drugs over 5 years with positive TRAb. PBMC RNA served as the TCR library source. Sequencing libraries for TCR beta were prepared with iRepertoire HTBI primers and Arm-PCR of CDR3 regions. One entry per CDR3 protein, called by TCRdb with MiXCR from the multiplex PCR reads. In the table there are around 400,000 distinct CDR3 sequences, less than 30% of which are singletons. This specimen consisted of peripheral blood mononuclear cells (PBMCs), obtained when the disease was refractory, from a patient treated with antithyroid drugs. Receptors were obtained from a woman aged 40 to 50 with Graves disease.

The chain links TRBV7-9 to TRBJ2-7, with 9 positions matching TRBD2. The CDR3 runs 14 residues. Germline values: CDR1 SEHNR, CDR2 FQNEAQ (reference sequence). V was pared by 10 bases and J by 3 bases, with 10 bases of the junction left unmatched. This CDR3 reads CATSSTSGYYEQYF. CDR3 coding DNA: TGTGCCACCTCTAGTACTAGCGGGTACTACGAGCAGTACTTC.

The chain uses TRBV20-1 and TRBJ2-7; 12 bases line up with TRBD2. This CDR3 is 15 amino acids long. With 4 bases clipped from V and 3 bases from J, the junction kept 7 bases outside the gene matches. CDR1 DFQATT and CDR2 SNEGSKA come from the germline V gene (reference sequence). The CDR3 loop is CSAKDPGLAGYEQYF. In nucleotides, the CDR3 is TGCAGTGCTAAAGATCCGGGACTAGCGGGCTACGAGCAGTACTTC.

This clonotype was observed many times. CDR3 DNA sequence: TGTGCCAGCAGGAACCTCGACAGGGAGAACACTGAAGCTTTCTTT. Protein product: CASRNLDRENTEAFF. The chain employs TRBV28 and TRBJ1-1, with 7 nucleotides matching TRBD1. Germline V lookup: CDR1 MDHEN, CDR2 SYDVKM. The V and J ends lost 6 bases and 1 base, in that order; junction bases with no gene match: 8. The CDR3 extends over 15 amino acids.

J is TRBJ2-2 and V is TRBV15; D unresolved. The CDR3 loop spans 15 amino acids. The V gene lost 4 bases and the J gene lost 0 bases, with 9 bases spanning the gap. Looked up from germline, CDR1 is LNHNV and CDR2 is YYDKDF (reference sequence). In DNA form, the CDR3 reads TGTGCCACCAGCAACGGCCACGCGAACACCGGGGAGCTGTTTTTT. It translates to CATSNGHANTGELFF. Variable domain in full (rest from reference TRBV15 and TRBJ2-2): DAMVIQNPRYQVTQFGKPVTLSCSQTLNHNVMYWYQQKSSQAPKLLFHYYDKDFNNEADTPDNFQSRRPNTSFCFLDIRSPGLGDTAMYLCATSNGHANTGELFFGEGSRLTVL.

This clonotype occurred a few times. The rearrangement joins TRBV28 to TRBJ2-7, with no clear D. V lost 7 bases and J 3 bases, leaving 13 bases between the germline ends. In germline, CDR1 is MDHEN, CDR2 SYDVKM. The CDR3 runs 13 residues. The CDR3 nucleotides are TGTGCCAGCAAACTGGACGGTTTCTACGAGCAGTACTTC. This encodes CASKLDGFYEQYF.

This clonotype was counted a few times. The J gene is TRBJ1-5, the V gene TRBV28, with TRBD1 as a possible D gene (5 bases). V was pared by 6 bases and J by 0 bases, with 27 bases between. The CDR3 loop spans 20 amino acids. Looked up from germline, CDR1 is MDHEN and CDR2 is SYDVKM. CDR3 in DNA: TGTGCCAGCAGCCCACAATACAGGTGGGGAGTAGGTGGTAGCAATCAGCCCCAGCATTTT. Translation gives CASSPQYRWGVGGSNQPQHF. The variable domain in full, completed from reference TRBV28 and TRBJ1-5, reads DVKVTQSSRYLVKRTGEKVFLECVQDMDHENMFWYRQDPGLGLRLIYFSYDVKMKEKGDIPEGYSVSREKKERFSLILESASTNQTSMYLCASSPQYRWGVGGSNQPQHFGDGTRLSIL.

The genes are TRBV28 and TRBJ2-2; tentatively, D is TRBD1 (5 bases). In germline, CDR1 is MDHEN, CDR2 SYDVKM. This CDR3 has 14 amino acids. Trimming removed 5 bases at V and 1 base at J, with 8 bases between. CDR3 in DNA: TGTGCCAGCAGTACTCAGGGGAACACCGGGGAGCTGTTTTTT. Translation: CASSTQGNTGELFF.

This clonotype appeared a few times. The chain's CDR3 is CSASWYSGPQHF. The CDR3 DNA reads TGCAGTGCTAGTTGGTACTCTGGGCCCCAGCATTTT. The V and J genes are TRBV20-1 and TRBJ1-5; D uncertain. The CDR3 extends over 12 amino acids. Deletions cut 3 bases from V and 9 bases from J, with 12 bases between. Looked up from germline, CDR1 is DFQATT and CDR2 is SNEGSKA (reference sequence).

This rearrangement joins TRBV19 to TRBJ2-6; D gene uncertain. Germline CDR1 reads LNHDA; CDR2 reads SQIVND (reference sequence). V was pared by 5 bases and J by 0 bases, with 5 bases between. The length of the CDR3 is 14 residues. The DNA of the CDR3 is TGTGCCAGTAGTTCATCCTCTGGGGCCAACGTCCTGACTTTC. This sequence encodes CASSSSSGANVLTF. The complete variable domain, with remaining parts taken from reference TRBV19 and TRBJ2-6, reads DGGITQSPKYLFRKEGQNVTLSCEQNLNHDAMYWYRQDPGQGLRLIYYSQIVNDFQKGDIAEGYSVSREKKESFPLTVTSAQKNPTAFYLCASSSSSGANVLTFGAGSRLTVL.

At least ten counts were recorded for this clonotype. The rearrangement uses TRBV29-1 and TRBJ2-5; the D call may be TRBD1 or TRBD2 (6 bases each). CDR3 size: 12 residues. Germline V CDR1 and CDR2: SQVTM, ANQGSEA. Between the trimmed V and J ends, which lost 6 bases and 3 bases, there was a span of 11 bases. DNA of the CDR3: TGCAGCGTAGGGGGGCATGAAGAGACCCAGTACTTC. It encodes CSVGGHEETQYF.

This clonotype has ten or more counts. The V call is TRBV7-8, the J call TRBJ1-3; possible D gene TRBD1, 5 bases. The CDR3 spans 17 residues. Germline V lookup: CDR1 SGHVS, CDR2 FQNEAQ. The V and J ends lost 1 base and 0 bases respectively, with 13 bases between them. CDR3 in DNA: TGTGCCAGCAGCTTAGGATCGGGGGACCTCTCTGGAAACACCATATATTTT. This codes for CASSLGSGDLSGNTIYF.

The chain recombines TRBV27 with TRBJ2-1; tentative D call: TRBD1 (6 bases). Germline V gene sequence: CDR1 MNHEY, CDR2 SMNVEV (reference sequence). The CDR3 is made up of 15 amino acids. Trimming cost V 3 bases and J 2 bases, with 11 bases left between them. CDR3 in DNA: TGTGCCAGCAGTTTCAGGGGACCAACCTACAATGAGCAGTTCTTC. Translating gives CASSFRGPTYNEQFF.

This clonotype has only a few counts. This chain connects TRBV10-3 to TRBJ2-7, with 9 bases matching TRBD2. The CDR3 is 17 residues long. The ends lost 5 bases at V and 3 bases at J; junction bases unmatched: 14. Germline V gives CDR1 ENHRY, CDR2 SYGVKD. The CDR3 region has the DNA TGTGCCATCAGTCCTTCCTCGGGGCTAGCGGGAAACTACGAGCAGTACTTC. It encodes CAISPSSGLAGNYEQYF.

This clonotype was observed many times. The rearrangement joins TRBV2 to TRBJ2-5, with no clear D. The CDR3 runs 12 residues. CDR1 and CDR2 from the germline V gene are SNHLY and FYNNEI. V lost 4 bases, J lost 3 bases, and 6 bases lay in between. The CDR3 nucleotides are TGTGCCAGCAGTGTGAGTGAAGAGACCCAGTACTTC. Protein: CASSVSEETQYF.

This chain connects TRBV2 to TRBJ2-7, with 11 bases that match TRBD2. V lost 6 bases, J lost 0 bases, and 10 bases stayed unmatched. The CDR3 sequence is 17 residues long. Looked up from germline, CDR1 is SNHLY and CDR2 is FYNNEI. CDR3 DNA: TGTGCCAGCAGGCCGTTACCGGGACTAGCGGTCTCCTACGAGCAGTACTTC. It yields the protein CASRPLPGLAVSYEQYF.

CDR3 sequence reads: CASSARTSVGETQYF. The CDR3, as DNA: TGTGCCAGCAGCGCCCGGACTAGCGTCGGGGAGACCCAGTACTTC. The chain couples TRBV7-2 to TRBJ2-5; 9 nucleotides match TRBD2. The CDR3 consists of 15 residues. The germline gives CDR1 SGHTA, CDR2 FQGNSA. V dropped 5 bases and J dropped 5; count of bases not matched to a gene: 9.

This clonotype came up many times. The rearrangement joins TRBV28 to TRBJ2-7; TRBD2 might be the D (6 bases). CDR1 and CDR2 (germline): MDHEN, SYDVKM. V shed 6 bases and J shed 2 bases, with 26 bases lying between them. The length of the CDR3 is 18 residues. The chain's CDR3 is CASSPLGGGSIKTYEQYF. The CDR3, as DNA: TGTGCCAGCAGCCCCTTGGGGGGAGGATCGATAAAGACCTACGAGCAGTACTTC.

The chain is built from TRBV30 and TRBJ2-5, with 11 bases lining up with TRBD2. With 5 bases clipped from V and 2 bases from J, the junction kept 7 bases outside the gene matches. CDR3 length equals 15 residues. Germline CDR1 reads GTSNPN; CDR2 reads SVGIG (reference sequence). The CDR3 spells CAWDEGTSGQETQYF. The CDR3 DNA follows: TGTGCCTGGGATGAGGGGACTAGCGGACAAGAGACCCAGTACTTC.

The chain carries TRBV12-3 or TRBV12-4 and TRBJ1-6; 9 bases agree with TRBD1. The length of the CDR3 is 17 residues. Trimming took 7 bases from V and 6 from J; bases not matched to a gene: 13. CDR3 DNA sequence: TGTGCCAGCACTCCTCTAAATCCGGGACAGGGTAATTCACCCCTCCACTTT. Encoded protein: CASTPLNPGQGNSPLHF.

This clonotype was counted ten times or more. This chain connects TRBV20-1 to TRBJ2-6; tentatively, D is TRBD2 (6 bases). The V end was cut by 5 bases, the J end by 2 bases, with 13 bases between. This CDR3 has 15 residues. CDR1 is DFQATT, CDR2 SNEGSKA, per germline (reference sequence). The chain's CDR3 is CSAPTGGAGANVLTF. Here the CDR3 DNA reads TGCAGTGCTCCCACCGGAGGGGCTGGGGCCAACGTCCTGACTTTC.

This rearrangement joins TRBV6-5 to TRBJ2-1; 9 bases agree with TRBD2. Germline loops: CDR1 MNHEY, CDR2 SVGAGI. This CDR3 has 15 residues. V lost 4 bases and J lost 8; bases outside the gene matches: 9. In nucleotides, the CDR3 is TGTGCCAGCAGTTCCCCGGAGGTAGCGGGAGATGAGCAGTTCTTC. Translation: CASSSPEVAGDEQFF.

The table lists this clonotype with many counts. This chain connects TRBV28 to TRBJ2-7; 10 bases fit TRBD1. V dropped 7 bases and J dropped 4; count of bases not matched to a gene: 7. Germline CDR1 reads MDHEN; CDR2 reads SYDVKM. The CDR3 has 14 residues. The CDR3 nucleotides are TGTGCCAGCACTATAGACAGGGGGCTGTACGAGCAGTACTTC. Its translation is CASTIDRGLYEQYF.

Regarding this clonotype: A much more abundant neighbour one base away suggests this may be a read error. J is TRBJ1-4 and V is TRBV12-3 or TRBV12-4, with D possibly TRBD1 on 6 matching bases. The length of the CDR3 is 15 residues. Trimming took 8 bases from V and 5 from J, leaving 18 bases between them. The CDR3, as DNA: TGTGCCAGCGGCCCCCCTCGGAGGGGGAATGAAAAACTGTTTTTT. Its translation is CASGPPRRGNEKLFF.

The table lists this clonotype with a few counts. The rearrangement joins TRBV15 to TRBJ2-7; the D call may be TRBD1 or TRBD2 (6 bases each). CDR1 and CDR2 from the germline V gene are LNHNV and YYDKDF (reference sequence). This CDR3 has 12 residues. With 3 bases removed from V and 7 bases from J, the gap between germline ends came to 10 bases. The CDR3 nucleotides read TGTGCCACCAGCAGCGGGGGCCTTGAGCAGTACTTC. Its protein product is CATSSGGLEQYF.

This clonotype has ten or more counts. V usage is TRBV11-2 and J usage is TRBJ2-7; D uncertain. Germline V gives CDR1 SGHAT, CDR2 FQNNGV. The CDR3 totals 14 residues. V was shortened by 1 base and J by 7 bases, with 14 bases between the two germline ends. The CDR3 DNA is TGTGCCAGCAGCTTAGTTTCCCCCCGTGGGGAGCAGTACTTC. As protein: CASSLVSPRGEQYF.

The chain recombines TRBV6-1 with TRBJ2-2; the D is unclear. V lost 3 bases to trimming and J lost 4 bases, with 12 bases between them. The germline CDR1 and CDR2 sequences are MNHNS and SASEGT. The CDR3 has 15 amino acids. CDR3 sequence reads: CASSDETGLTGELFF. The DNA of the CDR3 is TGTGCCAGCAGTGATGAAACCGGGCTCACCGGGGAGCTGTTTTTT.

This clonotype was counted at least ten times. The chain links TRBV2 to TRBJ2-5; tentative D call: TRBD2 (6 bases). The CDR3 is 11 amino acids. The germline V gene has CDR1 SNHLY and CDR2 FYNNEI. Trimming pared 7 bases from V and 5 bases from J, leaving 8 bases between. The CDR3 DNA sequence: TGTGCCAGCACAGGGAGGGAGACCCAGTACTTC. This encodes CASTGRETQYF.

V usage is TRBV20-1 and J usage is TRBJ2-7, with 11 bases fitting TRBD2. Germline V lookup: CDR1 DFQATT, CDR2 SNEGSKA (reference sequence). This CDR3 spans 16 amino acids. V trimming: 3 bases; J trimming: 3 bases; junction bases outside the gene matches: 10. The CDR3 DNA follows: TGCAGTGCTAGGCCGGGTAGCGGGAGGGCGTACTACGAGCAGTACTTC. Protein product: CSARPGSGRAYYEQYF.

This clonotype was detected a few times. CDR3 coding DNA: TGTGCCAGCAGCCAACAGGGAGGGAACACTGAAGCTTTCTTT. Translating gives CASSQQGGNTEAFF. The rearrangement uses TRBV3-1 and TRBJ1-1, with a tentative D call TRBD1 (5 bases). Germline V lookup: CDR1 LGHDT, CDR2 YNNKEL (reference sequence). Trimming pared 2 bases from V and 1 base from J, leaving 8 bases between. The CDR3 is 14 residues long.

This clonotype has a handful of counts. A much larger clone sits a single nucleotide away, making a read error possible. This chain links TRBV10-3 with TRBJ2-5; D is possibly TRBD2 (5 bases). Germline V CDR1 and CDR2: ENHRY, SYGVKD. The CDR3 runs 14 residues. CDR3 sequence (DNA): TGTGCCATCAGTGTACTAGGGAACCAAGGGACCCAGTACTTC. Protein: CAISVLGNQGTQYF.